The 32 T cell receptor beta chains below were found in one sample sequenced in a study of early T cells in non-severe SARS-CoV-2 infection. Via MiXCR, TCRdb re-called the 5' RACE reads, giving one row per CDR3 protein. The repertoire holds approximately 45,000 distinct CDR3 sequences, approximately 6% seen once, with under 15% in the top ten. The sequenced sample was whole blood. These receptors were taken from an adult who was a healthcare worker with PCR-confirmed SARS-CoV-2 infection or an uninfected control (not recorded which).

The gene calls are TRBV6-2 or TRBV6-3 and TRBJ1-3, with D uncertain. CDR1 is MNHEY, CDR2 SVGEGT, per germline. The CDR3 length is 13 residues. V shed 6 bases and J shed 6 bases, with 12 bases lying between them. The CDR3 region is CASSHLPENTIYF. The CDR3 region has the DNA TGTGCCAGCAGCCACCTGCCGGAAAACACCATATATTTT.

The chain joins TRBV20-1 to TRBJ2-3; no clear D. Trimming shortened V by 0 bases and J by 6 bases, and 7 bases separated the two germline ends. Germline V gene lookup returns CDR1 DFQATT and CDR2 SNEGSKA (reference sequence). This CDR3 has 12 amino acids. The CDR3 sequence: CSARDSLDTQYF. The CDR3 nucleotides read TGCAGTGCTAGAGATTCATTGGATACGCAGTATTTT.

The chain is built from TRBV7-6 and TRBJ2-1; the match to TRBD1 covers 9 bases. This CDR3 has 18 amino acids. V lost 5 bases, J lost 8 bases, and 19 bases stayed unmatched. Germline V CDR1 and CDR2: SGHVS, FNYEAQ. The CDR3 nucleotides are TGTGCCAGCAGCCCTCGAAGTCTCACAGGGGGCAAGGTAGATGAGCAGTTCTTC. The encoded protein is CASSPRSLTGGKVDEQFF.

This clonotype appeared a few times. The rearrangement joins TRBV3-1 to TRBJ1-5; TRBD1 might be the D (5 bases). The V end lost 4 bases, the J end lost 6 bases, and 19 bases lay between the germline ends. Germline loops: CDR1 LGHDT, CDR2 YNNKEL (reference sequence). The CDR3 extends over 16 amino acids. The CDR3 loop is CASSPWKGPPPQPQHF. The DNA for the CDR3 is TGTGCCAGCAGCCCGTGGAAGGGGCCTCCCCCTCAGCCCCAGCATTTT.

CDR3 nucleotides: TGTGCCAGCAGCCAAGGTTGGGAGGGAGAGACCCAGTACTTC. Translation: CASSQGWEGETQYF. The chain links TRBV3-1 to TRBJ2-5, with 7 bases that match TRBD2. CDR3 length equals 14 residues. Germline-derived CDR1 and CDR2 are LGHDT and YNNKEL (reference sequence). The V and J ends lost 1 base and 4 bases, in that order; junction bases with no gene match: 3.

The table lists this clonotype with many counts. The rearrangement uses TRBV20-1 and TRBJ1-6, with no clear D. This CDR3 contains 14 residues. The germline CDR1 and CDR2 sequences are DFQATT and SNEGSKA (reference sequence). With 1 base removed from V and 3 bases from J, the gap between germline ends came to 7 bases. The CDR3 is CSARGNLYNSPLHF. In nucleotides, the CDR3 is TGCAGTGCTAGAGGCAACCTCTATAATTCACCCCTCCACTTT.

At least ten counts were recorded for this clonotype. The V call is TRBV5-6, the J call TRBJ2-3, with 9 positions matching TRBD1. Germline V gene sequence: CDR1 SGHDT, CDR2 YYEEEE. V shed 0 bases, J shed 4 bases, and the junction held 12 bases outside the gene matches. The CDR3 consists of 18 residues. CDR3 coding DNA: TGTGCCAGCAGCTTGGGCCTCCCCGGGACAGGGAAACCAGATACGCAGTATTTT. Amino acids: CASSLGLPGTGKPDTQYF.

This clonotype came up many times. The chain links TRBV11-2 to TRBJ2-7, with unresolved D. This CDR3 is built from 14 residues. From germline, CDR1 is SGHAT and CDR2 FQNNGV. The V end was cut by 1 base, the J end by 2 bases, with 9 bases between. CDR3 DNA: TGTGCCAGCAGCTTAGTCCCTGGTCCCTACGAGCAGTACTTC. Protein: CASSLVPGPYEQYF.

This clonotype was picked up a small number of times. The J gene is TRBJ2-2, the V gene TRBV11-2, with D possibly matching TRBD2 (6 bases). The CDR3 sequence is 15 residues long. Trimming left V 7 bases short and J 6 bases short, with 18 bases between. The germline V gene encodes CDR1 SGHAT and CDR2 FQNNGV. CDR3 residues: CASTAGRLWAGELFF. As DNA, the CDR3 is TGTGCCAGCACCGCCGGGAGATTGTGGGCCGGGGAGCTGTTTTTT.

In its sample, this clonotype was seen a few times. The rearrangement links TRBV19 to TRBJ1-1; 8 nucleotides match TRBD1. In germline, CDR1 is LNHDA, CDR2 SQIVND (reference sequence). The CDR3 sequence is 14 residues long. The V segment lost 6 bases and the J segment 6 bases; nucleotides outside the gene matches: 9. The CDR3 DNA follows: TGTGCCAGTAGCCGCCGTGGACAGGGACCTGAAGCTTTCTTT. It is translated as CASSRRGQGPEAFF. Using reference TRBV19 and TRBJ1-1 for the parts outside the CDR3, the full variable domain is DGGITQSPKYLFRKEGQNVTLSCEQNLNHDAMYWYRQDPGQGLRLIYYSQIVNDFQKGDIAEGYSVSREKKESFPLTVTSAQKNPTAFYLCASSRRGQGPEAFFGQGTRLTVV.

At least ten counts were recorded for this clonotype. The chain couples TRBV5-4 to TRBJ1-1, with unresolved D. Deletions cut 0 bases from V and 1 base from J, with 10 bases between. The length of the CDR3 is 15 residues. Looked up from germline, CDR1 is SGHNT and CDR2 is YYREEE (reference sequence). DNA of the CDR3: TGTGCCAGCAGCTTGGGGGCGGAAAAGAACACTGAAGCTTTCTTT. Amino acid sequence: CASSLGAEKNTEAFF.

V is TRBV20-1 and J is TRBJ1-2; D may be TRBD1 (5 bases). The CDR3 runs 13 residues. Trimming removed 5 bases from V and 3 bases from J, with 13 bases in between. Germline CDR1 DFQATT, CDR2 SNEGSKA (reference sequence). The CDR3 sequence: CSAGNRGDYGYTF. The CDR3 region has the DNA TGCAGTGCTGGCAATCGGGGCGACTATGGCTACACCTTC.

By sample fraction, this clonotype is medium-sized. The chain employs TRBV18 and TRBJ2-7; the match to TRBD2 covers 9 bases. CDR3 length: 15 residues. V gave up 3 bases and J gave up 5 bases; unmatched junction bases: 8. Germline V gene sequence: CDR1 KGHSH, CDR2 LQKENI. The CDR3 loop is CASSPGAGGMDEQYF. The CDR3 nucleotides read TGTGCCAGCTCACCCGGCGCGGGGGGGATGGACGAGCAGTACTTC.

This clonotype has at least ten counts. The V gene is TRBV6-1, the J gene TRBJ1-6; D is unresolved. CDR3 length equals 13 residues. Germline assignment: CDR1 MNHNS and CDR2 SASEGT. The germline V and J ends were trimmed by 7 bases and 1 base, with 5 bases remaining between them. The CDR3 DNA reads as TGTGCCAGCACGGCATCCTATAATTCACCCCTCCACTTT. The encoded protein is CASTASYNSPLHF.

This clonotype was observed many times. This rearrangement joins TRBV7-2 to TRBJ2-5; D gene uncertain. Germline loops: CDR1 SGHTA, CDR2 FQGNSA. Trimming cost V 6 bases and J 0 bases, with 5 bases left between them. The CDR3 runs to 12 residues. CDR3 nucleotide sequence: TGTGCCAGCAGGACATACCAAGAGACCCAGTACTTC. This encodes CASRTYQETQYF.

This clonotype was counted ten times or more. The rearrangement joins TRBV6-4 to TRBJ2-3; 7 bases fit TRBD2. CDR1 is MRHNA, CDR2 SNTAGT, per germline. The CDR3 has 15 residues. The J segment lost 1 base and the V segment lost 2 bases, leaving 3 bases of the junction unmatched. The chain's CDR3 is CASSDGAGGTDTQYF. The CDR3 DNA reads as TGTGCCAGCAGTGACGGGGCGGGGGGCACAGATACGCAGTATTTT.

The rearrangement links TRBV7-8 to TRBJ2-7; D is ambiguous. Germline CDR1 SGHVS, CDR2 FQNEAQ. Trimming cost V 1 base and J 4 bases, with 11 bases left between them. The CDR3 consists of 14 residues. The CDR3 sequence: CASSLEIPTYEQYF. CDR3 bases: TGTGCCAGCAGCTTAGAAATCCCAACGTACGAGCAGTACTTC.

This clonotype occurred a few times. The J gene is TRBJ1-2, the V gene TRBV7-9; D might be TRBD1 (6 bases). The CDR3 sequence is 15 residues long. V was pared by 8 bases and J by 5 bases, with 21 bases between. CDR1 and CDR2 (germline): SEHNR, FQNEAQ (reference sequence). This CDR3 reads CASLGQIQGRYGYTF. The CDR3 DNA reads as TGTGCCAGCTTAGGCCAGATACAGGGCCGTTATGGCTACACCTTC.

This rearrangement joins TRBV12-3 or TRBV12-4 to TRBJ2-3, with no clear D. Deletions cut 3 bases from V and 2 bases from J, with 6 bases between. The CDR3 spans 13 residues. CDR3 protein: CASSFGSTDTQYF. The CDR3 nucleotides read TGTGCCAGCAGTTTCGGGTCCACAGATACGCAGTATTTT.

CDR3 bases: TGTGCCAGCAGCCACGGACTAGCCGGGACCCAGTACTTC. Translated: CASSHGLAGTQYF. The chain couples TRBV14 to TRBJ2-5; TRBD2 agrees at 8 bases. Germline CDR1 reads SGHDN; CDR2 reads FVKESK. The V and J ends lost 3 bases and 7 bases, in that order; junction bases with no gene match: 4. The CDR3 consists of 13 residues. Based on the CDR3 plus reference TRBV14 and TRBJ2-5, the full variable domain is EAGVTQFPSHSVIEKGQTVTLRCDPISGHDNLYWYRRVMGKEIKFLLHFVKESKQDESGMPNNRFLAERTGGTYSTLKVQPAELEDSGVYFCASSHGLAGTQYFGPGTRLLVL.

Many counts were recorded for this clonotype. V gene TRBV10-3 combines with J gene TRBJ2-2; tentatively, D is TRBD2 (6 bases). This CDR3 is built from 13 residues. Germline CDR1 reads ENHRY; CDR2 reads SYGVKD. V shed 5 bases and J shed 9 bases, with 13 bases lying between them. This CDR3 reads CAISNHGGRELFF. Here the CDR3 DNA reads TGTGCCATCAGTAACCACGGGGGACGGGAGCTGTTTTTT.

The chain recombines TRBV10-3 with TRBJ2-1; D is ambiguous. The V gene lost 5 bases and the J gene lost 7 bases, with 18 bases spanning the gap. Germline V gives CDR1 ENHRY, CDR2 SYGVKD. The CDR3 runs to 15 residues. The CDR3 sequence: CAISSLPSVSNEQFF. The CDR3 coding sequence is TGTGCCATCAGTTCTTTGCCGTCAGTATCGAATGAGCAGTTCTTC.

Within the sample, this clonotype is medium-sized. The chain employs TRBV2 and TRBJ2-1; 11 nucleotides align to TRBD1. The germline CDR1 and CDR2 sequences are SNHLY and FYNNEI. This CDR3 contains 17 residues. The V and J ends lost 1 base and 9 bases, in that order; junction bases with no gene match: 11. The CDR3 DNA follows: TGTGCCAGCAGTGAAGAAGGGACAGGGGGAGCAGAGGGTGAGCAGTTCTTC. It translates to CASSEEGTGGAEGEQFF.

This clonotype was counted a single time. This chain links TRBV20-1 with TRBJ2-5, with TRBD1 matching over 7 bases. This CDR3 comprises 13 residues. The V gene end was trimmed by 6 bases and the J gene end by 3 bases; junction bases not matched to a gene: 7. CDR1 is DFQATT and CDR2 is SNEGSKA in the germline V gene (reference sequence). CDR3 region: CSANDREKETQYF. Written as DNA, the CDR3 is TGCAGTGCCAATGACAGGGAGAAAGAGACCCAGTACTTC.

At least ten counts were recorded for this clonotype. The V and J genes are TRBV20-1 and TRBJ1-1; D is uncertain. V was clipped by 0 bases and J by 10 bases, with 12 bases between them. CDR3 size: 12 residues. Germline V gene data show CDR1 as DFQATT and CDR2 as SNEGSKA (reference sequence). As DNA, the CDR3 is TGCAGTGCTAGAGATGAAACGCAGGCAGCTTTCTTT. This gives the protein CSARDETQAAFF.

This clonotype was detected ten times or more. This chain joins TRBV7-6 and TRBJ2-1, with D perhaps matching TRBD2 (7 bases). The CDR3 runs 16 residues. V lost 1 base, J lost 1 base, and 11 bases lay in between. From germline, CDR1 is SGHVS and CDR2 FNYEAQ. The CDR3 nucleotides read TGTGCCAGCAGCTTAGGACGGGGGGCGTCCTACAATGAGCAGTTCTTC. This encodes CASSLGRGASYNEQFF. The full variable domain, rest sourced from reference TRBV7-6 and TRBJ2-1, is GAGVSQSPRYKVTKRGQDVALRCDPISGHVSLYWYRQALGQGPEFLTYFNYEAQQDKSGLPNDRFSAERPEGSISTLTIQRTEQRDSAMYRCASSLGRGASYNEQFFGPGTRLTVL.

This clonotype was found many times. This chain uses TRBV11-2 with TRBJ1-5; TRBD1 might be the D (6 bases). The CDR3 has 16 residues. Germline V gives CDR1 SGHAT, CDR2 FQNNGV. V was cut by 0 bases and J by 7 bases, with 16 bases left in between. The CDR3 sequence is CASSLEGAKGGQPQHF. The CDR3 DNA reads as TGTGCCAGCAGCTTAGAGGGGGCGAAGGGCGGCCAGCCCCAGCATTTT.

This clonotype was detected many times. The chain links TRBV28 to TRBJ1-1; TRBD1 might be the D (5 bases). V gave up 3 bases and J gave up 5 bases, with 13 bases separating them. Germline CDR1 reads MDHEN; CDR2 reads SYDVKM. The CDR3 loop spans 14 amino acids. The CDR3 region is CASSFWQGGTEAFF. CDR3 nucleotides: TGTGCCAGCAGTTTTTGGCAGGGAGGTACTGAAGCTTTCTTT.

There are many counts of this clonotype. The V and J genes are TRBV19 and TRBJ1-5; TRBD1 matches 7 bases. The germline V gene has CDR1 LNHDA and CDR2 SQIVND (reference sequence). The trim removed 6 bases at V and 0 bases at J, leaving 5 bases unmatched. This CDR3 has 15 amino acids. The CDR3 DNA follows: TGTGCCAGTAGGGTGACAGGGCATAGCAATCAGCCCCAGCATTTT. It codes for CASRVTGHSNQPQHF.

This clonotype was picked up many times. V usage is TRBV7-2 and J usage is TRBJ2-2; TRBD1 is a possible D gene (5 bases). Trimming took off 5 bases at V and 2 bases at J, with 12 bases between the two ends. CDR3 length: 15 amino acids. Germline loops: CDR1 SGHTA, CDR2 FQGNSA. The DNA for the CDR3 is TGTGCCAGCAGCCTAATAGGACAAAACACCGGGGAGCTGTTTTTT. Its protein is CASSLIGQNTGELFF.

Remarks on this clonotype: Since a much larger clone is just one base distant, this may be a read error. The chain couples TRBV9 to TRBJ2-3; the D is unclear. Germline assignment: CDR1 SGDLS and CDR2 YYNGEE. The V and J ends lost 0 bases and 1 base respectively, with 3 bases between them. The CDR3 runs to 13 residues. The CDR3 DNA is TGTGCCAGCAGCGTAGGGGGCACAGATACGCAGTATTTT. It translates to CASSVGGTDTQYF.

In its sample, this clonotype was seen many times. V is TRBV7-3 and J is TRBJ2-3, with 10 positions matching TRBD2. Per germline, CDR1 SGHTA and CDR2 FQGTGA. This CDR3 has 15 amino acids. Unmatched junction bases numbered 1, after V lost 3 bases and J lost 1 base. CDR3 sequence reads: CASSFTSGGTDTQYF. The CDR3 DNA sequence: TGTGCCAGCAGCTTCACTAGCGGGGGCACAGATACGCAGTATTTT.